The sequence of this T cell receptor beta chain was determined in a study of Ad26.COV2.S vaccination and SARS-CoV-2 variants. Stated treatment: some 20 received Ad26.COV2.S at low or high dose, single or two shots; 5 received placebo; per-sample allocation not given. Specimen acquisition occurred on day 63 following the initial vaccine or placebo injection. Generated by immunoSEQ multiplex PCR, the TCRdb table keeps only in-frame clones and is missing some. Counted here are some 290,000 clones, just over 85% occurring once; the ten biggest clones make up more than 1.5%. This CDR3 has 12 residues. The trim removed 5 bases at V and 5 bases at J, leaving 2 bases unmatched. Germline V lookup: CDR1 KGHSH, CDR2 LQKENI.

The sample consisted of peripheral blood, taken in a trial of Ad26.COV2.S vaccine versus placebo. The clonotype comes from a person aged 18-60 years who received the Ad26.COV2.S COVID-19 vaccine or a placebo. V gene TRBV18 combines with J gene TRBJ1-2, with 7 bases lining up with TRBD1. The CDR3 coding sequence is TGTGCCAGCTCAAAACAGGGGTATGGCTACACCTTC. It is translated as CASSKQGYGYTF.